This T cell receptor (beta chain) is from a study of beta chain features in type 1 diabetes. Study-wide results and limits: Moderately but significantly shorter TCRB CDR3s were found in Type 1 diabetes patients in all four CD4+ subsets. The study found fewer insertions and more deletions at VDJ junctions in type 1 diabetes patients.

As every portion of the isolated RNA was reverse transcribed, the sequencing read expressed TCRB transcripts. The protocol was immunoSEQ multiplex PCR, while the TCRdb copy is restricted to in-frame clones and leaves out a portion. The sample shows almost 350,000 clones, around 9% of them seen only once. A word on this clone: Its antigen is unidentified.

Trimming took 5 bases from V and 1 from J, leaving 15 bases between them. Germline loops: CDR1 SGHTA, CDR2 FQGNSA. The CDR3 consists of 16 residues. Material: central memory CD4+ T cells from blood. This TCR derives from a young man with type 1 diabetes. The rearrangement uses TRBV7-2 and TRBJ1-3; D remains ambiguous. The CDR3 spells CASSPTGKASGNTIYF. In nucleotides, the CDR3 is TGTGCCAGCAGCCCCACCGGAAAGGCGTCTGGAAACACCATATATTTT.